This T cell receptor (beta chain) emerged from a study of cytomegalovirus exposure and HLA in healthy donors. General study results and limits: It was assumed in the presence/absence analyses that sequencing depth was roughly uniform across donors.

Points on this clone: Its antigen is unidentified.

The V end was cut by 1 base, the J end by 2 bases, with 11 bases between. This CDR3 has 15 amino acids. CDR1 is SGHAT, CDR2 FQNNGV, per germline. PCR amplification relied on 60 Vbeta primers (plus 13 Jbeta primers). The data were produced by immunoSEQ multiplex PCR, yet TCRdb's version contains in-frame clones alone and is incomplete. The data show approximately 280,000 clones, with roughly 89% seen just once and about 4% held by the top ten. This chain uses TRBV11-2 with TRBJ2-5; D may be TRBD1 (5 bases). The sample was PBMCs. The TCR sequence derives from a man aged 35-49 years in good health and CMV-seropositive. This CDR3 is CASSLVRAKQETQYF. The CDR3 DNA is TGTGCCAGCAGCTTAGTCAGGGCCAAGCAAGAGACCCAGTACTTC.